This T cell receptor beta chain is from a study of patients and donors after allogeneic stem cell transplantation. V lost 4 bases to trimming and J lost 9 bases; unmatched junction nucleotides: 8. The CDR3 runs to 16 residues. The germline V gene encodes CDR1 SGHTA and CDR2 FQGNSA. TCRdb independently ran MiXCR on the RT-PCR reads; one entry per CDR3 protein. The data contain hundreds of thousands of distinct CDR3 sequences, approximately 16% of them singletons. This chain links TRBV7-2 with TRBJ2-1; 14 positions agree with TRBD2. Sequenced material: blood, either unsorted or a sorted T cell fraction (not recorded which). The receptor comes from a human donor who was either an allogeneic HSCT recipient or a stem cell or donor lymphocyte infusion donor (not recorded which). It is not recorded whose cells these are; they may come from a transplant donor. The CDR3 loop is CASSSATSGGAIEQFF. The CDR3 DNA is TGTGCCAGCAGCTCGGCGACTAGCGGGGGGGCCATTGAGCAGTTCTTC.